This entry concerns a single TCR beta chain. Seattle researchers signed up patients amid active infection and tracked them longitudinally. The data derive from a study of blood T cell repertoires in COVID-19. Study context: Sites in the United States, Italy and Spain provided acute and convalescent COVID-19 samples.

The CDR3 runs 16 residues. Germline assignment: CDR1 MNHEY and CDR2 SMNVEV (reference sequence). With 4 bases clipped from V and 2 bases from J, the junction kept 9 bases outside the gene matches. Original analysis: Nucleated cell number was recorded as an estimate derived from reference gene primer amplification. The table came from immunoSEQ multiplex PCR; TCRdb's copy has only in-frame clones and leaves some out. The DNA was the basis for D and trimming; V, J and clone size are from that table. This sample has some 260,000 clones, with approximately 89% found just once. This sequence was found in a woman in her 70s with COVID-19, enrolled during active disease. Sample: peripheral blood. The gene calls are TRBV27 and TRBJ2-3; 7 positions agree with TRBD1. For the CDR3, the DNA is TGTGCCAGCAGTTCAAACCCGGGACAGTACACAGATACGCAGTATTTT. It translates to CASSSNPGQYTDTQYF.